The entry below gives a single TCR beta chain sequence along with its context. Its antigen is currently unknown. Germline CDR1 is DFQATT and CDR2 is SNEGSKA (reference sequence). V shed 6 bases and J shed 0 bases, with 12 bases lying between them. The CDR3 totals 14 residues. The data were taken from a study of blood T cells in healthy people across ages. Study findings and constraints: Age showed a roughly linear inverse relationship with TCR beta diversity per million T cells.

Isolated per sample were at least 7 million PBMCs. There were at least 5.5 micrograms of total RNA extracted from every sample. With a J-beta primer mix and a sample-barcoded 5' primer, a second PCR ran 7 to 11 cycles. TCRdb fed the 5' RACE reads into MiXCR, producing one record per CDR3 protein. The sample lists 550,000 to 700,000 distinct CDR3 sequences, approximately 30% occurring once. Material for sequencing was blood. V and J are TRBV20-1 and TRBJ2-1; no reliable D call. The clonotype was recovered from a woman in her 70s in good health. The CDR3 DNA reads TGCAGTGCCGCCCCTACGAGCTCCTACAATGAGCAGTTCTTC. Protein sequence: CSAAPTSSYNEQFF.